The sequence of this TCR beta chain was determined in a study of cytomegalovirus exposure and HLA in healthy donors. Regarding the study as a whole: TCR beta chains numbering 164 were designated cytomegalovirus-associated.

The V and J ends lost 7 bases and 1 base, in that order; junction bases with no gene match: 4. The CDR3 runs 14 residues. Germline CDR1 and CDR2: MNHEY and SMNVEV (reference sequence). Produced via immunoSEQ multiplex PCR; TCRdb's table is partial and in-frame only. The table includes some 56,000 clones, over 85% detected once. In this sample, this clone turned up once. No antigen is known for it. The clonotype was recovered from a man younger than 30 in good health and CMV-seronegative. The sample comprised PBMCs. The chain combines TRBV27 with TRBJ2-5; 9 nucleotides match TRBD2. CDR3 coding DNA: TGTGCCAGCAAACCGACTAGCGGCCAAGAGACCCAGTACTTC. This translates into CASKPTSGQETQYF.